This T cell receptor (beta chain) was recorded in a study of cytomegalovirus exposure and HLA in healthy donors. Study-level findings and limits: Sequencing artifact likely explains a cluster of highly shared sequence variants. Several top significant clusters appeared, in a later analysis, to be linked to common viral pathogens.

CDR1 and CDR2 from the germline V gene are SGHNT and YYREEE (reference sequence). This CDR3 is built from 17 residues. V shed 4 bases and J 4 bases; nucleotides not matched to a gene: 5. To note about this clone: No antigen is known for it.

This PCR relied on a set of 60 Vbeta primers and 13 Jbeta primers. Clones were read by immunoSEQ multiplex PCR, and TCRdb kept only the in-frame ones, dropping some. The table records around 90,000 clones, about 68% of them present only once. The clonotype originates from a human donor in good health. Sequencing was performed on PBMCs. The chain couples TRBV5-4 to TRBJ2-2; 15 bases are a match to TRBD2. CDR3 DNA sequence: TGTGCCAGCAGCCCGCCGGGACTAGCGGGGGGCACCGGGGAGCTGTTTTTT. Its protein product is CASSPPGLAGGTGELFF.